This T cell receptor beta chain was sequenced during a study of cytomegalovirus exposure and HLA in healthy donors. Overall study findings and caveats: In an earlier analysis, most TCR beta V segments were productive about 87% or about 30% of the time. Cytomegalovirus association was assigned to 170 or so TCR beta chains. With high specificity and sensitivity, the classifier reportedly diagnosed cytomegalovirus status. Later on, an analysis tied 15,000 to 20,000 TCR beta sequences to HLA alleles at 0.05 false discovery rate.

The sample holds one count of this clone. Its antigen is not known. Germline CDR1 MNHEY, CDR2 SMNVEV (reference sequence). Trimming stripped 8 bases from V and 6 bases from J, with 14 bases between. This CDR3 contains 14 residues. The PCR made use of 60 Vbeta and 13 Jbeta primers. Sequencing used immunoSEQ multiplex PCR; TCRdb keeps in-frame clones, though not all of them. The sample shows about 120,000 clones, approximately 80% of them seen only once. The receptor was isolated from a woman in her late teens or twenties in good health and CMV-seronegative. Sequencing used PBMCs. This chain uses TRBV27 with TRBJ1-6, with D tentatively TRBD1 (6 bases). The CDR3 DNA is TGTGCCAGCCGCCAGGGGTCGGTTAATTCACCCCTCCACTTT. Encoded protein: CASRQGSVNSPLHF.